This T cell receptor beta chain was captured in a study of cytomegalovirus exposure and HLA in healthy donors. Study context: In an earlier analysis, around 120 million unique TCR beta sequences were found from 150 million to 200 million T cells. There were about 85 million unique TCRs (from HLA-typed donors) in an early data release.

In the PCR, 60 Vbeta and 13 Jbeta primers were used. Method: immunoSEQ multiplex PCR; TCRdb's copy keeps in-frame clones and lacks some. The repertoire shows about 160,000 clones; the top ten hold around 1.7%. The CDR3 consists of 18 residues. Germline V gene data show CDR1 as SGHVS and CDR2 as FQNEAQ. The V and J ends lost 5 bases and 5 bases respectively, with 27 bases between them. With respect to this clone: Its matching antigen is unknown.

Notes on the study in general: There were several of the most significant clusters that appeared linked to common viral pathogens in a later analysis. An analysis that came later showed most CMV-associated TCR beta chains appearing HLA-restricted.

The sample comprised PBMCs. This TCR was sampled from a woman aged 45-65 years in good health and CMV-seronegative. The chain carries TRBV7-8 and TRBJ2-5; possibly TRBD1 for D (6 bases). CDR3 in DNA: TGTGCCAGCAGCCACCGAGTTTTTGACAGGCAGGGTCGGGAGACCCAGTACTTC. Translation gives CASSHRVFDRQGRETQYF.